Below, 13 T cell receptor beta chains from the same sample are listed, as sequenced in a study of blood T cells in healthy people across ages. Alongside a J-beta primer mix, a sample-barcoded 5' primer served in a second PCR lasting about 7 to 11 cycles. TCRdb re-called the 5' RACE reads with MiXCR, one entry per CDR3 protein. The sample carries about 770,000 distinct CDR3 sequences, about 42% recorded once. Sequences were obtained from blood. The receptors were sampled from a man aged 60 to 69 in good health.

The chain employs TRBV6-5 and TRBJ2-6; no definite D call. The CDR3 extends over 15 amino acids. Germline CDR1 MNHEY, CDR2 SVGAGI. The V gene lost 4 bases and the J gene lost 4 bases, with 11 bases spanning the gap. CDR3 sequence reads: CASSSPRSGANVLTF. DNA for the CDR3: TGTGCCAGCAGTTCCCCTCGTAGCGGGGCCAACGTCCTGACTTTC.

This chain joins TRBV7-9 and TRBJ2-3, with 12 bases aligning to TRBD2. CDR1 and CDR2 (germline): SEHNR, FQNEAQ (reference sequence). The J segment lost 2 bases and the V segment lost 7 bases, leaving 7 bases of the junction unmatched. The CDR3 is 16 residues long. CDR3 amino acids: CASTRLAGALTDTQYF. The CDR3 coding sequence is TGTGCCAGCACAAGACTAGCGGGGGCCCTCACAGATACGCAGTATTTT.

This clonotype was counted only a few times. This chain uses TRBV4-1 with TRBJ1-6; a possible D gene is TRBD1 (5 bases). V shed 3 bases and J shed 0 bases, with 15 bases lying between them. CDR1 MGHRA and CDR2 YSYEKL come from the germline V gene. The CDR3 totals 18 residues. CDR3 coding DNA: TGCGCCAGCAGCCAGGGACTTCAGGGTAGCTCCTATAATTCACCCCTCCACTTT. Amino acid sequence: CASSQGLQGSSYNSPLHF.

There are a few counts of this clonotype. V is TRBV19 and J is TRBJ2-1; D perhaps matches TRBD1 (6 bases). This CDR3 comprises 16 residues. The V gene's germline CDR1 is LNHDA and CDR2 SQIVND (reference sequence). V shed 3 bases and J shed 4 bases, with 16 bases lying between them. The CDR3 coding sequence is TGTGCCAGTAGTATCCCACAGGGTCCTCTGTACAATGAGCAGTTCTTC. Translating gives CASSIPQGPLYNEQFF.

This clonotype showed up just a few times. The chain has TRBV21-1 and TRBJ1-3; TRBD1 reflects the table's D call only, with no check against the DNA. TRBV21-1 is assigned pseudogene status. This CDR3 contains 14 residues. CDR3 residues: CATKGRSSGNTIYF. The CDR3 nucleotides are TGTGCCACCAAGGGGAGGAGTTCTGGAAACACCATATATTTT.

V gene TRBV7-2 combines with J gene TRBJ2-2, with D tentatively TRBD1 or TRBD2 (5 bases each). The CDR3 extends over 16 amino acids. In germline, CDR1 is SGHTA, CDR2 FQGNSA. V shed 1 base and J shed 2 bases, with 11 bases lying between them. CDR3 region: CASSLVSGRNTGELFF. CDR3 nucleotide sequence: TGTGCCAGCAGCTTAGTTTCGGGACGAAACACCGGGGAGCTGTTTTTT.

This clonotype showed up just once. The chain uses TRBV20-1 and TRBJ1-1; no clear D gene. Germline values: CDR1 DFQATT, CDR2 SNEGSKA (reference sequence). Trimming left V 6 bases short and J 2 bases short, with 22 bases between. There are 16 residues in the CDR3. Written as DNA, the CDR3 is TGCAGTGCCGTCTCGATACGGCCTACGGACAACACTGAAGCTTTCTTT. Translating gives CSAVSIRPTDNTEAFF.

The chain employs TRBV29-1 and TRBJ2-5; D may correspond to TRBD1 or TRBD2 (6 bases each). The CDR3 is 14 amino acids. V lost 5 bases, J lost 11 bases, and 24 bases lay in between. CDR1 SQVTM and CDR2 ANQGSEA come from the germline V gene. The CDR3 is CSVLGLTGSGEQYF. The CDR3 DNA is TGCAGCGTTCTTGGGTTAACAGGGTCGGGGGAGCAGTACTTC.

The chain employs TRBV4-1 and TRBJ2-2; D ambiguous. CDR1 and CDR2 (germline): MGHRA, YSYEKL. This CDR3 region has 14 residues. With 5 bases removed from V and 4 bases from J, the gap between germline ends came to 11 bases. The CDR3 protein is CASSNKFLTGELFF. The CDR3, as DNA: TGCGCCAGCAGCAACAAGTTCCTCACCGGGGAGCTGTTTTTT.

V and J are TRBV14 and TRBJ2-5; the D is unclear. CDR3 length equals 13 residues. Germline lookup yields CDR1 SGHDN and CDR2 FVKESK. V gave up 6 bases and J gave up 2 bases, with 10 bases separating them. The CDR3 spells CASSGQRQETQYF. CDR3 nucleotides: TGTGCCAGCAGTGGGCAGCGACAAGAGACCCAGTACTTC.

V is TRBV7-6 and J is TRBJ2-1; TRBD2 might be the D (6 bases). Trimming left V 4 bases short and J 8 bases short, with 18 bases between. Germline V gene lookup returns CDR1 SGHVS and CDR2 FNYEAQ. This CDR3 spans 15 amino acids. The CDR3 region has the DNA TGTGCCAGCAGCTCCCTGGAGGGGATGAGCGATGAGCAGTTCTTC. This codes for CASSSLEGMSDEQFF.

The sample holds a few counts of this clonotype. V usage is TRBV20-1 and J usage is TRBJ2-1; a possible D gene is TRBD1 (5 bases). Germline values: CDR1 DFQATT, CDR2 SNEGSKA (reference sequence). Trimming pared 6 bases from V and 2 bases from J, leaving 14 bases between. The CDR3 consists of 14 residues. CDR3 amino acids: CSADKGLPYNEQFF. In nucleotides, the CDR3 is TGCAGTGCCGATAAGGGGCTACCCTACAATGAGCAGTTCTTC.

This clonotype was observed at least ten times. A read error may explain this, as a much larger clone is one base away. The rearrangement uses TRBV2 and TRBJ2-4; 8 nucleotides agree with TRBD2. Germline loops: CDR1 SNHLY, CDR2 FYNNEI. After removal of 6 bases from V and 2 bases from J, the junction contained 6 bases not matched to a gene. The CDR3 loop spans 15 amino acids. The CDR3 reads CASRSSGATKNIQYF. The CDR3 region has the DNA TGTGCCAGCAGAAGTAGCGGGGCCACCAAAAACATTCAGTACTTC.